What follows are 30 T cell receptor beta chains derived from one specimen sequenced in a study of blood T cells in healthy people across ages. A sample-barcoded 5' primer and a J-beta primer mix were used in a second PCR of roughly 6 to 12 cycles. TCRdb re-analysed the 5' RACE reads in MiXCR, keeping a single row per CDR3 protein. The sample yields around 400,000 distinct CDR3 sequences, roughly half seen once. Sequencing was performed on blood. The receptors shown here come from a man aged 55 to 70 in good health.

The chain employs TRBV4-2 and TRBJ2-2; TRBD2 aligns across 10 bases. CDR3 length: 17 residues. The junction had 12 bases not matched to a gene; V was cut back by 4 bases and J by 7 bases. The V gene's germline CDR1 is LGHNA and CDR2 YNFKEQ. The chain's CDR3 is CASSLRLAGPIGGELFF. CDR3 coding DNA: TGTGCCAGCAGCCTTCGACTAGCGGGCCCCATTGGCGGGGAGCTGTTTTTT.

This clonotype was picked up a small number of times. The CDR3, as DNA: TGCAGCGTCGCCCGTACTACCAACAATGAGCAGTTCTTC. Its protein product is CSVARTTNNEQFF. The chain recombines TRBV29-1 with TRBJ2-1; D remains ambiguous. The CDR3 is made up of 13 amino acids. V was shortened by 6 bases and J by 5 bases, with 14 bases between the two germline ends. Per germline, CDR1 SQVTM and CDR2 ANQGSEA.

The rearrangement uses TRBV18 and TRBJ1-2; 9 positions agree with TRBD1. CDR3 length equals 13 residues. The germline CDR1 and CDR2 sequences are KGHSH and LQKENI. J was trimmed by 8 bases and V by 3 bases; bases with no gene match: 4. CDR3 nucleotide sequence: TGTGCCAGCTCACCGGGGACAGGGCGGGGCTACACCTTC. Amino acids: CASSPGTGRGYTF.

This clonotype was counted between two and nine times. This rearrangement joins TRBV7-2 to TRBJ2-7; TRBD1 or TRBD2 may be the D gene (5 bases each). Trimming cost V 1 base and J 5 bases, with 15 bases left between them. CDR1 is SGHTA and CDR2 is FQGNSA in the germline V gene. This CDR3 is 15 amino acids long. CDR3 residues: CASSLVVVRGHEQYF. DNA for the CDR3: TGTGCCAGCAGCTTAGTGGTTGTTCGGGGCCACGAGCAGTACTTC.

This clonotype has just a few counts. For the CDR3, the DNA is TGTGCCAGCAGCCCGCAGGGTCCAGGGACCCAGTACTTC. Its translation: CASSPQGPGTQYF. The chain is built from TRBV7-2 and TRBJ2-5, with D perhaps TRBD1 (5 bases). This CDR3 has 13 residues. Germline CDR1 is SGHTA and CDR2 is FQGNSA. V lost 5 bases and J lost 7, with 14 bases in between.

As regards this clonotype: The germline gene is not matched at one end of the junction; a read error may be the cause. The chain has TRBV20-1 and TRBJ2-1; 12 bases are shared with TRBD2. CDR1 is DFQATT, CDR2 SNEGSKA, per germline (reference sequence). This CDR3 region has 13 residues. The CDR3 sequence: CSTSGRIYNEQFF. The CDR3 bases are TGCAGTACTAGCGGGAGGATCTACAATGAGCAGTTCTTC.

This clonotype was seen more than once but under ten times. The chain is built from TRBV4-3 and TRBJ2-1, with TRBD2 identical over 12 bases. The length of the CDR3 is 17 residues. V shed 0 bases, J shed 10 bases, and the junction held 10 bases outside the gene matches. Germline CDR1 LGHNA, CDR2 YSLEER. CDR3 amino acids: CASSQDMETSGSNEQFF. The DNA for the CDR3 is TGCGCCAGCAGCCAAGACATGGAGACTAGCGGGAGTAACGAGCAGTTCTTC.

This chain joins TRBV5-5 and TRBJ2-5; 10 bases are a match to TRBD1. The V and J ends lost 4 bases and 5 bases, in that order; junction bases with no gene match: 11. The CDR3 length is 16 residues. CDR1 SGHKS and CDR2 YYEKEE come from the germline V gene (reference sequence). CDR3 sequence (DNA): TGTGCCAGCAGCCCTACCGCAGGACAGGGGGTTGAGACCCAGTACTTC. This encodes CASSPTAGQGVETQYF.

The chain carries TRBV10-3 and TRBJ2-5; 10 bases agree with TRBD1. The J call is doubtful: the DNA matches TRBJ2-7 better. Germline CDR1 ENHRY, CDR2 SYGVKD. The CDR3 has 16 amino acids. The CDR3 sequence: CAISANPGTGDHEQYF. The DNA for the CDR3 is TGTGCCATCAGTGCCAACCCCGGGACAGGGGACCACGAGCAGTACTTC.

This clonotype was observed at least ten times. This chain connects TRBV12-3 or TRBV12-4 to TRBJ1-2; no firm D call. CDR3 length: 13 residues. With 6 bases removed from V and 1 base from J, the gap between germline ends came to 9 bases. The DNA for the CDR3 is TGTGCCAGCAGCTTGCGCGGTAACTATGGCTACACCTTC. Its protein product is CASSLRGNYGYTF.

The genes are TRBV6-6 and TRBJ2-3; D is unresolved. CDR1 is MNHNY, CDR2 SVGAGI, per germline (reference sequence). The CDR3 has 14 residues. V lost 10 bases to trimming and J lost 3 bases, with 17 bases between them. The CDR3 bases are TGTGCCACGAATACACCAGGCAGAACAGATACGCAGTATTTT. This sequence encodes CATNTPGRTDTQYF.

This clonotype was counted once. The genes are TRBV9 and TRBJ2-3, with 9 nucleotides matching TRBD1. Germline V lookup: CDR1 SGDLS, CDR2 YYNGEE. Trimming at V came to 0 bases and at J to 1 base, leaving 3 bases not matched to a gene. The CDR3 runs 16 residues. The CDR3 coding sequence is TGTGCCAGCAGCGTAGAGGGGACAGGGCGCACAGATACGCAGTATTTT. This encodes CASSVEGTGRTDTQYF.

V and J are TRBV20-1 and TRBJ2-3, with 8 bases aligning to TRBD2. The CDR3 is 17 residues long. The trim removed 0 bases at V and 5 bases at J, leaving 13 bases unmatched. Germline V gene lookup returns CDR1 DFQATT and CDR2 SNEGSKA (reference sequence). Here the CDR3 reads CSARDKRRLAGLDTQYF. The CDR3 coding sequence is TGCAGTGCTAGAGATAAGAGGAGGCTAGCGGGTTTAGATACGCAGTATTTT.

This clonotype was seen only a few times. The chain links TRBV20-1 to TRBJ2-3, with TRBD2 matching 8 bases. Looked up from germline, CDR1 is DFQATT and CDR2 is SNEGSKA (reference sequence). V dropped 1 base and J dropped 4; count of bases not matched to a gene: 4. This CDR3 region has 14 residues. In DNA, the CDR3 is TGCAGTGCTAGAGGAGGCGGGAGGTCAGATACGCAGTATTTT. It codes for CSARGGGRSDTQYF.

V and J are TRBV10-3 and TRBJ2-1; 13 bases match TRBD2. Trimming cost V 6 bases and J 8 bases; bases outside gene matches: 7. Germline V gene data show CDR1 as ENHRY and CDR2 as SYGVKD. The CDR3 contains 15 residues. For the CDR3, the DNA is TGTGCCATCAGCCCCGGACTAGCGGGAGTGGATGAGCAGTTCTTC. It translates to CAISPGLAGVDEQFF.

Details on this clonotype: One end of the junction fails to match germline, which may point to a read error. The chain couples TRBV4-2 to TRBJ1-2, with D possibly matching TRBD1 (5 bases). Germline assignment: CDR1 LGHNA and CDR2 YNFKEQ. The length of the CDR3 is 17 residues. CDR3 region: CAGSQDSGTSANYGYTF. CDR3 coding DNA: TGTGCCGGCAGCCAAGATTCCGGGACCTCCGCTAACTATGGCTACACCTTC.

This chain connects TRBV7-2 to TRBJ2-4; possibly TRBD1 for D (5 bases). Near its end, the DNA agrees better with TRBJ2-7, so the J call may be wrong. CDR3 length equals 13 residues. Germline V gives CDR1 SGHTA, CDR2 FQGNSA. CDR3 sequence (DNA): TGTGCCAGCAGCTTGACAGCCCAGTACGAGCAGTACTTC. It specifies CASSLTAQYEQYF.

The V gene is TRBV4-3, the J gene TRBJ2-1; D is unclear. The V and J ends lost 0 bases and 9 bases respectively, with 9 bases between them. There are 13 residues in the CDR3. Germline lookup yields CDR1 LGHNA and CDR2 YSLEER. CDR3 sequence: CASSQESWGEQFF. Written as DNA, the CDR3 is TGCGCCAGCAGCCAAGAGTCGTGGGGTGAGCAGTTCTTC.

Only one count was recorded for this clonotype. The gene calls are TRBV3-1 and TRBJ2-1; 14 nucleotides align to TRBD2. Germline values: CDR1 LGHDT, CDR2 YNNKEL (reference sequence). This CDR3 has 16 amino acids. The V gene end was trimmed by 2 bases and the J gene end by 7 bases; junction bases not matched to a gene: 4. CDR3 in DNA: TGTGCCAGCAGCCAACTTGGGACTAGCGGGGGTAATGAGCAGTTCTTC. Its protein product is CASSQLGTSGGNEQFF.

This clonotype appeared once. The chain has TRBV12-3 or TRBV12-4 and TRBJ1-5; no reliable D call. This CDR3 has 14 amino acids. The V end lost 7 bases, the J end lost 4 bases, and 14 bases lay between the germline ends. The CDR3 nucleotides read TGTGCCAGCACCCTGTCGACACAGAATCAGCCCCAGCATTTT. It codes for CASTLSTQNQPQHF.

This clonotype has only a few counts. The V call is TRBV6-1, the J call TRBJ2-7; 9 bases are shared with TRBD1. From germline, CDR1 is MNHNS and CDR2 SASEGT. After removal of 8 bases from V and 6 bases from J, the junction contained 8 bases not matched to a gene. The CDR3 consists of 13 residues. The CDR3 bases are TGTGCCAGCGCGGGACAGGGAGTCGGCGAGCAGTACTTC. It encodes CASAGQGVGEQYF.

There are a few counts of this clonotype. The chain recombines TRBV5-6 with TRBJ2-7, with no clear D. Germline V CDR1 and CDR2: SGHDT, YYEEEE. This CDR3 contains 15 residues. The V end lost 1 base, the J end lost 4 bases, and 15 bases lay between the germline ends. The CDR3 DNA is TGTGCCAGCAGCTTGTGGACCGCGGATTATTACGAGCAGTACTTC. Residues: CASSLWTADYYEQYF.

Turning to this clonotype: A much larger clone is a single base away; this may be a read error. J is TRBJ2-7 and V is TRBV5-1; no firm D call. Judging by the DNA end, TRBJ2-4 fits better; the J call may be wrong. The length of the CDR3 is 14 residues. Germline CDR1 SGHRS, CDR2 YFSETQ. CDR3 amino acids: CASSHGRPKDIQYF. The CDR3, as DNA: TGCGCCAGCAGCCACGGACGGCCTAAGGACATTCAGTACTTC.

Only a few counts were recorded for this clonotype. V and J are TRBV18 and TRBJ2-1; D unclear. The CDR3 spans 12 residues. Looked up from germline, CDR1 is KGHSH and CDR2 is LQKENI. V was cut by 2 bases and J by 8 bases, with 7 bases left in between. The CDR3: CASSPKGYEQFF. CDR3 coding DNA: TGTGCCAGCTCACCAAAGGGATATGAGCAGTTCTTC. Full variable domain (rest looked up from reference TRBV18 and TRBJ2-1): NAGVMQNPRHLVRRRGQEARLRCSPMKGHSHVYWYRQLPEEGLKFMVYLQKENIIDESGMPKERFSAEFPKEGPSILRIQQVVRGDSAAYFCASSPKGYEQFFGPGTRLTVL.

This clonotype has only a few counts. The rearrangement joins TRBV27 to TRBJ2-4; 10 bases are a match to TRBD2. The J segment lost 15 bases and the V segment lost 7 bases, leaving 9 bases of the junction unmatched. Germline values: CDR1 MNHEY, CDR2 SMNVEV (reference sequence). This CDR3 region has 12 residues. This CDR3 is CASTRVAGGMYF. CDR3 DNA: TGTGCCAGCACTCGAGTAGCGGGGGGTATGTACTTC.

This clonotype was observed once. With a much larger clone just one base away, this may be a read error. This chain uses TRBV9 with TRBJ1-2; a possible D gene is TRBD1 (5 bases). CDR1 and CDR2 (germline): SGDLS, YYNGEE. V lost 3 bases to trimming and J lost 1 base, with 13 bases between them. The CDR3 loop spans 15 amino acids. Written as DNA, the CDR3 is TGTGCCAGCAGCGGGGGGGGACGGAGTAACTATGGCTACACCTTC. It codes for CASSGGGRSNYGYTF. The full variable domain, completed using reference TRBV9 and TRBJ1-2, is DSGVTQTPKHLITATGQRVTLRCSPRSGDLSVYWYQQSLDQGLQFLIQYYNGEERAKGNILERFSAQQFPDLHSELNLSSLELGDSALYFCASSGGGRSNYGYTFGSGTRLTVV.

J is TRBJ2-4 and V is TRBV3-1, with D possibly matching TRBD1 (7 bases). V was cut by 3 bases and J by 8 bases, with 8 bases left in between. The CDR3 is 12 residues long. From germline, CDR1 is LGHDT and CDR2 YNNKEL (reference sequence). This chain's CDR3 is CASSHRGDIQYF. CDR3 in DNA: TGTGCCAGCAGCCACAGGGGGGACATTCAGTACTTC.

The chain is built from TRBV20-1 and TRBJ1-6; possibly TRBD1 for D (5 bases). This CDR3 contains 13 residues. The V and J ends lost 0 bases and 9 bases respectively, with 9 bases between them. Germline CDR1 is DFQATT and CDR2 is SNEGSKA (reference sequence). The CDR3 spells CSARERGGSPLHF. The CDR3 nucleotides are TGCAGTGCTAGAGAGAGGGGTGGTTCACCCCTCCACTTT.

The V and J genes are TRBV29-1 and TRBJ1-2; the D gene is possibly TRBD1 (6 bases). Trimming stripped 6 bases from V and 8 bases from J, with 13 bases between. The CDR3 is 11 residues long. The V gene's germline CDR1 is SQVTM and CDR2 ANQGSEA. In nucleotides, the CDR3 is TGCAGCGTAAGGGGGGGATCGGGCTACACCTTC. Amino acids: CSVRGGSGYTF.

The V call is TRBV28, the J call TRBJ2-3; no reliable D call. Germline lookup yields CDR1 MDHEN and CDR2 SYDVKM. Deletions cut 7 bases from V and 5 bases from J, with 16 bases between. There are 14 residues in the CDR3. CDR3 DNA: TGTGCCAGCACCCTAGACCTCTTTGGAGATACGCAGTATTTT. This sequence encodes CASTLDLFGDTQYF.